This TCR beta chain originates from a study of blood T cell repertoires in COVID-19. Study details: Spain, Italy and the United States supplied samples that represented acute and convalescent COVID-19. Sample material is recorded as cDNA or gDNA derived from T cells, B-cell-depleted T cells, or PBMCs.

Clones were sequenced by immunoSEQ multiplex PCR, and TCRdb holds only the in-frame ones, with some missing. The sample holds roughly 250,000 clones, approximately 87% seen once. V was cut by 3 bases and J by 5 bases, with 7 bases left in between. The CDR3 runs 12 residues. CDR1 is WSHSY, CDR2 SAAADI, per germline. The clonotype comes from a woman in her twenties or thirties with COVID-19, enrolled during active disease. The rearrangement links TRBV10-2 to TRBJ2-5, with D perhaps TRBD1 (5 bases). The material sequenced was peripheral blood. For the CDR3, the DNA is TGCGCCAGCAGTGAAGGGGCCGAGACCCAGTACTTC. Protein: CASSEGAETQYF.